The rows below give T cell receptor beta chains drawn from one sample of a study of cytomegalovirus exposure and HLA in healthy donors. The protocol was immunoSEQ multiplex PCR, while the TCRdb copy is restricted to in-frame clones and leaves out a portion. The sample consists of some 130,000 clones, approximately 80% of them appearing once. Specimen: PBMCs. These receptors came from a man aged 25-45 years in good health and CMV-seronegative. The CDR3 runs from the conserved cysteine through the conserved F or W. D genes are given only for firm matches. Only part of the rows carry a size: once, few, many, or a class if the clone is expanded.

size: .; V: TRBV19; J: TRBJ2-5; D: TRBD2; DNA: TGTGCCAGTAGCCCCGGACTAGCGGGAGGGGAGACCCAGTACTTC; CDR3: CASSPGLAGGETQYF
size: once; V: TRBV7-8; J: TRBJ2-5; D: .; DNA: TGTGCCAGCAGGCCTGGTTGGCACCAAGAGACCCAGTACTTC; CDR3: CASRPGWHQETQYF
size: once; V: TRBV5-1; J: TRBJ1-1; D: TRBD1; DNA: TGCGCCAGCAGCCTCCTGACAGGGATGAACACTGAAGCTTTCTTT; CDR3: CASSLLTGMNTEAFF
size: few; V: TRBV19; J: TRBJ2-1; D: .; DNA: TGTGCCAGTACCCTGACTTCGACGAAACACGATGAGCAGTTCTTC; CDR3: CASTLTSTKHDEQFF
size: few; V: TRBV4-1; J: TRBJ1-1; D: .; DNA: TGCGCCAGCAGCCAGAGGACATACTTGAACACTGAAGCTTTCTTT; CDR3: CASSQRTYLNTEAFF
size: .; V: TRBV10-3; J: TRBJ2-3; D: TRBD1; DNA: TGTGCCATCAGTGAGAGACAGGGGGATACGCAGTATTTT; CDR3: CAISERQGDTQYF
size: once; V: TRBV13; J: TRBJ1-2; D: .; DNA: TGTGCCAGCACCCAGACCAGGGCCTCTAACTATGGCTACACCTTC; CDR3: CASTQTRASNYGYTF
size: .; V: TRBV6-1; J: TRBJ2-7; D: TRBD2; DNA: TGTGCCAGCAGTGAAGCCAGGGCTAGCGGCTACGAGCAGTACTTC; CDR3: CASSEARASGYEQYF
size: few; V: TRBV28; J: TRBJ1-2; D: .; DNA: TGTGCCAGCAGTTCCCCGACGGGAAGCAACTATGGCTACACCTTC; CDR3: CASSSPTGSNYGYTF
size: .; V: TRBV7-2; J: TRBJ1-2; D: .; DNA: TGTGCCAGCAGACAAACGGAGTTTGGCTACACCTTC; CDR3: CASRQTEFGYTF
size: .; V: TRBV27; J: TRBJ2-1; D: .; DNA: TGTGCCAGCAGTTTAAGCCACCTTTACGCGTACAATGAGCAGTTCTTC; CDR3: CASSLSHLYAYNEQFF
size: .; V: TRBV18; J: TRBJ1-1; D: .; DNA: TGTGCCAGCTCACTTAGCCGGGACACCGCGAAGGGAGCTTTCTTT; CDR3: CASSLSRDTAKGAFF
size: .; V: TRBV7-2; J: TRBJ1-2; D: .; DNA: TGTGCCAGCAGCAGAGCTAACTATGGCTACACCTTC; CDR3: CASSRANYGYTF
size: .; V: TRBV7-9; J: TRBJ2-1; D: TRBD2; DNA: TGTGCCAGCAGCTTAGCGGAGCGGGATGCGTTCTTC; CDR3: CASSLAERDAFF
size: .; V: TRBV2; J: TRBJ1-1; D: TRBD1; DNA: TGTGCCAGCTGGACAGGGGGCGGTTATGAAGCTTTCTTT; CDR3: CASWTGGGYEAFF
size: .; V: TRBV28; J: TRBJ1-2; D: .; DNA: TGTGCCAGCAGCACAGCCTGGGGGGAGAGCTATGGCTACACCTTC; CDR3: CASSTAWGESYGYTF
size: .; V: TRBV6-1; J: TRBJ2-7; D: TRBD2; DNA: TGTGCCAGCAGTGAACACGGACTAGTGTACGAGCAGTACTTC; CDR3: CASSEHGLVYEQYF
size: once; V: TRBV28; J: TRBJ1-1; D: .; DNA: TGTGCCAGCAGTTCCGGGATGGGCACTGAAGCTTTCTTT; CDR3: CASSSGMGTEAFF
size: .; V: TRBV9; J: TRBJ2-1; D: TRBD2; DNA: TGTGCCAGCAGCCCTCGGACTAGCGGGGGGATCTCCTACAATGAGCAGTTCTTC; CDR3: CASSPRTSGGISYNEQFF
size: .; V: TRBV7-9; J: TRBJ1-4; D: .; DNA: TGTTCCAGCAGCTTAGTCGGGGTCAGAAAACTGTTTTTT; CDR3: CSSSLVGVRKLFF
size: once; V: TRBV10-3; J: TRBJ1-5; D: TRBD1; DNA: TGTGCCATCTCCGGGACAGGGAACGGGCAGCCCCAGCATTTT; CDR3: CAISGTGNGQPQHF
size: .; V: TRBV29-1; J: TRBJ2-3; D: TRBD1; DNA: TGCAGCTTGACCGGGACAGCCACAGATACGCAGTATTTT; CDR3: CSLTGTATDTQYF
size: .; V: TRBV4-1; J: TRBJ2-7; D: TRBD2; DNA: TGCGCCAGCAGCCACGGTAGCGGGAGGGCCTCCTACGAGCAGTACTTC; CDR3: CASSHGSGRASYEQYF
size: .; V: TRBV14; J: TRBJ2-7; D: .; DNA: TGTGCCAGCAGCCCCTGGGCTGGGCAGGGCGAGCAGTACTTC; CDR3: CASSPWAGQGEQYF
size: .; V: TRBV19; J: TRBJ2-5; D: TRBD1; DNA: TGTGCCAGTTCTTATGGGGACAGCCAAGAGACCCAGTACTTC; CDR3: CASSYGDSQETQYF
size: .; V: TRBV28; J: TRBJ1-6; D: TRBD1; DNA: TGTGCCAGCGTAGGGACAGAAAGGAATTCACCCCTCCACTTT; CDR3: CASVGTERNSPLHF
size: .; V: TRBV15; J: TRBJ2-7; D: .; DNA: TGTGCCACCAGCAGAGGGGCCAACTACGAGCAGTACTTC; CDR3: CATSRGANYEQYF
size: .; V: TRBV28; J: TRBJ1-2; D: .; DNA: TGTGCCAGCAGTTCGGGTGAAATTTACTCGCTTAACTATGGCTACACCTTC; CDR3: CASSSGEIYSLNYGYTF
size: once; V: TRBV5-1; J: TRBJ1-5; D: TRBD1; DNA: TGCGCCAGCAGCTTCGGACAGGGATTTTATCAGCCCCAGCATTTT; CDR3: CASSFGQGFYQPQHF
size: once; V: TRBV6-4; J: TRBJ2-3; D: TRBD2; DNA: TGTGCCAGCAGAGCGGGAGCCACAGATACGCAGTATTTT; CDR3: CASRAGATDTQYF
size: .; V: TRBV11-1; J: TRBJ2-7; D: TRBD1; DNA: TGTGCCAGCAGCCATCGAGGGGGCAGGAACTACGAGCAGTACTTC; CDR3: CASSHRGGRNYEQYF
size: .; V: TRBV28; J: TRBJ2-1; D: TRBD2; DNA: TGTGCCAGCAGTTTACAGGGGGGGACTAGCGGGATAAATGAGCAGTTCTTC; CDR3: CASSLQGGTSGINEQFF
size: .; V: TRBV18; J: TRBJ2-5; D: .; DNA: TGTGCCAGCTCACCACCGGTCGAGACAGAGCAGTACTTC; CDR3: CASSPPVETEQYF
size: few; V: TRBV10-3; J: TRBJ1-1; D: TRBD1; DNA: TGTGCCATCAGGACAGGGGACCCGACTGAAGCTTTCTTT; CDR3: CAIRTGDPTEAFF
size: .; V: TRBV7-2; J: TRBJ2-7; D: TRBD2; DNA: TGTGCCAGCAGCTTAGCGAAGGGGAGGGCCTACGAGCAGTACTTC; CDR3: CASSLAKGRAYEQYF
size: .; V: TRBV13; J: TRBJ2-1; D: TRBD2; DNA: TGTGCCAGCACCATCACAGGACTAGCCTACAATGAGCAGTTCTTC; CDR3: CASTITGLAYNEQFF
size: .; V: TRBV9; J: TRBJ1-2; D: .; DNA: TGTGCCAGCAGCGTAGTCAGGGGTGGCTACACCTTC; CDR3: CASSVVRGGYTF
size: .; V: TRBV29-1; J: TRBJ1-2; D: .; DNA: TGCAGCGTACAGAGCTCTAACTATGGCTACACCTTC; CDR3: CSVQSSNYGYTF
size: .; V: TRBV6-1; J: TRBJ2-1; D: .; DNA: TGTGCCAGCCCGATGCGAGGGTGGGAAAATGAGCAGTTCTTC; CDR3: CASPMRGWENEQFF
size: few; V: TRBV27; J: TRBJ2-3; D: TRBD2; DNA: TGTGCCAGCAGTTATACAGCGGGAACCACAGATACGCAGTATTTT; CDR3: CASSYTAGTTDTQYF
size: .; V: TRBV18; J: TRBJ1-1; D: .; DNA: TGTGCCAGCTCACTAGGGGTGTTCACTGAAGCTTTCTTT; CDR3: CASSLGVFTEAFF
size: .; V: TRBV2; J: TRBJ1-5; D: .; DNA: TGTGCCAGCGGGTGGGGGGAAGGCAATCAGCCCCAGCATTTT; CDR3: CASGWGEGNQPQHF
size: once; V: TRBV6-1; J: TRBJ2-5; D: TRBD2; DNA: TGTGCCAGCAGTGGGGTTAAGCGGGAGGGCCGAGAGACCCAGTACTTC; CDR3: CASSGVKREGRETQYF
size: .; V: TRBV18; J: TRBJ1-1; D: .; DNA: TGTGCCAGCTCACCAGCGCGGGGGCAGACTGAAGCTTTCTTT; CDR3: CASSPARGQTEAFF
size: .; V: TRBV28; J: TRBJ1-1; D: .; DNA: TGTGCCACCCAGGGGAGGGACCACACTGAAGCTTTCTTT; CDR3: CATQGRDHTEAFF
size: .; V: TRBV7-8; J: TRBJ1-1; D: .; DNA: TGTGCCAGCAGCCCGGAGGGATTTGACACTGAAGCTTTCTTT; CDR3: CASSPEGFDTEAFF
size: once; V: TRBV28; J: TRBJ2-7; D: TRBD2; DNA: TGTGCCAGCAGCCCTATTGTAAAATTCTCCGGGACTAGCGGGAAAAACTACGAGCAGTACTTC; CDR3: CASSPIVKFSGTSGKNYEQYF
size: .; V: TRBV4-1; J: TRBJ2-5; D: .; DNA: TGCGCCAGCAGCCAAGAATACAGGGCCGAGACCCAGTACTTC; CDR3: CASSQEYRAETQYF
size: once; V: TRBV5-1; J: TRBJ2-1; D: .; DNA: TGCGCCAGCAGCTTGGCCTCTACAGGGAATGAGCAGTTCTTC; CDR3: CASSLASTGNEQFF
size: .; V: TRBV6-6; J: TRBJ2-3; D: TRBD1; DNA: TGTGCCAGCAGTTACTCGCAGGGGGGCACAGATACGCAGTATTTT; CDR3: CASSYSQGGTDTQYF
size: .; V: TRBV9; J: TRBJ2-7; D: .; DNA: TGTGCCAGCAGCGTAGGAAGGACAAGGGAGCAGTACTTC; CDR3: CASSVGRTREQYF
size: .; V: TRBV7-8; J: TRBJ2-7; D: TRBD1; DNA: TGTGCCAGCAGCTTAAGGGACAGTTACGAGCAGTACTTC; CDR3: CASSLRDSYEQYF
size: .; V: TRBV6-5; J: TRBJ2-1; D: TRBD2; DNA: TGTGCCAGCAGTTACTCGGCTAGCGGACGGGATGAGCAGTTCTTC; CDR3: CASSYSASGRDEQFF